These T cell receptor beta chains were read from a single sample in a study of cytomegalovirus exposure and HLA in healthy donors. Profiling relied on immunoSEQ multiplex PCR, and the TCRdb table lists in-frame clones only, not all of them. The sample records roughly 280,000 clones, under 80% being singletons. The sample was PBMCs. The receptors shown here come from a female donor in good health and CMV-seronegative. CDR3s include the opening cysteine and the closing phenylalanine or tryptophan. The D gene is left open where the match is weak. Clone size is stated in some rows and not others, as once, few, many or a class when expanded.

TRBJ1-1 TRBV5-1 once NA CASSLVASGTEAFF TGCGCCAGCAGCTTGGTCGCCTCAGGCACTGAAGCTTTCTTT
TRBJ2-3 TRBV7-9 NA NA CASSLGSSTDTQYF TGTGCCAGCAGCTTGGGCAGTAGCACAGATACGCAGTATTTT
TRBJ1-1 TRBV6-1 NA NA CASSRDGALTEAFF TGTGCCAGCAGTCGAGATGGGGCCTTAACTGAAGCTTTCTTT
TRBJ2-1 TRBV9 NA TRBD2 CASSAGLARGNEQFF TGTGCCAGCAGCGCCGGACTAGCTAGGGGCAATGAGCAGTTCTTC
TRBJ2-7 TRBV30 NA NA CAWSGGSKALYEQYF TGTGCCTGGAGTGGTGGGAGTAAAGCACTCTACGAGCAGTACTTC
TRBJ2-1 TRBV11-2 once TRBD2 CASRQGLAGDRFF TGTGCCAGCAGGCAGGGACTAGCGGGAGACCGGTTCTTC
TRBJ2-7 TRBV7-9 few NA CASSPAYEQYF TGTGCCAGCAGCCCTGCCTACGAGCAGTACTTC
TRBJ2-7 TRBV13 NA TRBD2 CASSEGLASSYEQYF TGTGCCAGCAGCGAGGGACTAGCGAGCTCCTACGAGCAGTACTTC
TRBJ2-3 TRBV5-1 NA TRBD2 CASSLAGTTDTQYF TGCGCCAGCAGCTTAGCGGGGACCACAGATACGCAGTATTTT
TRBJ2-7 TRBV28 NA NA CASTGYPGLSYEQYF TGTGCCAGCACTGGGTATCCAGGGTTATCCTACGAGCAGTACTTC